This T cell receptor (beta chain) was identified during a study of blood T cell repertoires in COVID-19. Across the study: Whether acute or convalescent, the COVID-19 samples came from the United States, Italy and Spain. PBMCs, B-cell-depleted T cells, or T cells provided the cDNA or gDNA that made up the material.

In the authors' methods: Amplified reference gene primers provided the basis for estimating nucleated cell counts. The assay was immunoSEQ multiplex PCR, and TCRdb's table has in-frame clones only and misses some. V and J calls and clone size come straight from that table; D and trimming were deduced from the DNA. The data show fewer than 75,000 clones, with about 88% seen just once and approximately 3.5% held by the top ten. After removal of 2 bases from V and 3 bases from J, the junction contained 6 bases not matched to a gene. CDR3 length: 15 residues. The germline V gene encodes CDR1 LGHNA and CDR2 YNFKEQ.

The V and J genes are TRBV4-2 and TRBJ2-7; 8 bases line up with TRBD2. Sequenced sample: peripheral blood. This TCR was recovered from a man between 65 and 80 years old with acute or convalescent COVID-19. DNA for the CDR3: TGTGCCAGCAGCCAAACAACCGGGACTAGCTACGAGCAGTACTTC. Protein sequence: CASSQTTGTSYEQYF.